A single sample is the source of the 23 T cell receptor beta chains below, sequenced in a study of PD-L1 blockade in urothelial cancer. Sequenced by immunoSEQ multiplex PCR; TCRdb stores in-frame clones only, minus some. The sample carries fewer than 30,000 clones, about 85% recorded once. Sample time point: peripheral blood 6 weeks after treatment start. Sample: PBMCs, taken around atezolizumab (anti-PD-L1) treatment. Receptors were obtained from a man aged 70 or older with urothelial cancer.

The CDR3 spells CASSLPRTGENTIYF. The CDR3 DNA reads as TGCGCCAGCAGCCTCCCTCGGACAGGGGAAAACACCATATATTTT. The chain uses TRBV5-1 and TRBJ1-3; 9 bases are shared with TRBD1. The germline V gene encodes CDR1 SGHRS and CDR2 YFSETQ. This CDR3 region has 15 residues. V shed 4 bases, J shed 6 bases, and the junction held 8 bases outside the gene matches.

The chain is built from TRBV5-1 and TRBJ2-5, with TRBD2 matching 12 bases. The CDR3 consists of 14 residues. With 6 bases clipped from V and 1 base from J, the junction kept 1 base outside the gene matches. The germline CDR1 and CDR2 sequences are SGHRS and YFSETQ. In nucleotides, the CDR3 is TGCGCCAGCAAACTAGCGGGGGGCCAAGAGACCCAGTACTTC. Translating it yields CASKLAGGQETQYF.

This clone was recorded a few times. This chain uses TRBV18 with TRBJ1-2, with 11 bases aligning to TRBD1. CDR1 is KGHSH, CDR2 LQKENI, per germline. Trimming cost V 3 bases and J 8 bases; bases outside gene matches: 5. The CDR3 sequence is 14 residues long. This CDR3 reads CASSPGQGERGYTF. The CDR3 DNA is TGTGCCAGCTCACCGGGACAGGGGGAGCGAGGCTACACCTTC.

The J gene is TRBJ1-5, the V gene TRBV6-5; TRBD1 agrees at 7 bases. This CDR3 region has 13 residues. After removal of 3 bases from V and 6 bases from J, the junction contained 2 bases not matched to a gene. Germline-derived CDR1 and CDR2 are MNHEY and SVGAGI. DNA for the CDR3: TGTGCCAGCAGTTATGACAGGGCTCAGCCCCAGCATTTT. This encodes CASSYDRAQPQHF.

The chain is built from TRBV7-9 and TRBJ2-1, with TRBD2 identical over 14 bases. The CDR3 extends over 18 amino acids. V was clipped by 5 bases and J by 1 base; unmatched bases: 7. Germline V CDR1 and CDR2: SEHNR, FQNEAQ (reference sequence). CDR3 in amino acids: CASSLGTSGRRSYNEQFF. The DNA for the CDR3 is TGTGCCAGCAGCCTGGGGACTAGCGGGAGAAGGTCCTACAATGAGCAGTTCTTC.

V gene TRBV19 combines with J gene TRBJ1-2, with D hard to call. Looked up from germline, CDR1 is LNHDA and CDR2 is SQIVND (reference sequence). This CDR3 spans 11 amino acids. V was pared by 8 bases and J by 2 bases, with 6 bases between. DNA for the CDR3: TGTGCCAGTTTCCTGAACTATGGCTACACCTTC. Translation: CASFLNYGYTF.

The V gene is TRBV7-9, the J gene TRBJ2-1; 7 nucleotides line up with TRBD1. CDR1 SEHNR and CDR2 FQNEAQ come from the germline V gene (reference sequence). V was clipped by 1 base and J by 4 bases; unmatched bases: 4. This CDR3 is 15 amino acids long. The chain's CDR3 is CASSLGRGLYNEQFF. CDR3 DNA sequence: TGTGCCAGCAGCTTAGGTAGGGGGCTATACAATGAGCAGTTCTTC.

This chain connects TRBV6-1 to TRBJ1-6; D is ambiguous. In germline, CDR1 is MNHNS, CDR2 SASEGT. Trimming stripped 0 bases from V and 1 base from J, with 7 bases between. The CDR3 runs to 16 residues. As DNA, the CDR3 is TGTGCCAGCAGTGAAGCGCTAGCGTCCTATAATTCACCCCTCCACTTT. Its protein product is CASSEALASYNSPLHF.

J is TRBJ2-3 and V is TRBV9; D is possibly TRBD1 (6 bases). Between the trimmed V and J ends, which lost 0 bases and 6 bases, there was a span of 14 bases. Germline CDR1 SGDLS, CDR2 YYNGEE. There are 15 residues in the CDR3. Here the CDR3 DNA reads TGTGCCAGCAGCGTAGAGGGGGTCCCCGGCGATACGCAGTATTTT. Its translation: CASSVEGVPGDTQYF.

This clone was seen more than once but under ten times. The chain joins TRBV10-3 to TRBJ1-1, with TRBD1 matching 8 bases. This CDR3 region has 14 residues. CDR1 ENHRY and CDR2 SYGVKD come from the germline V gene. V gave up 6 bases and J gave up 6 bases; unmatched junction bases: 9. The CDR3 region has the DNA TGTGCCATCAGGGCGGACAGGGCAACCCCTGAAGCTTTCTTT. Translated: CAIRADRATPEAFF.

J is TRBJ2-7 and V is TRBV6-5; 7 bases are a match to TRBD2. This CDR3 contains 13 residues. Unmatched junction bases numbered 9, after V lost 9 bases and J lost 4 bases. Germline V gene sequence: CDR1 MNHEY, CDR2 SVGAGI. The CDR3 nucleotides read TGTGCCAGTCGTCGGGGAGCGGGATACGAGCAGTACTTC. Amino acid sequence: CASRRGAGYEQYF.

This clone was observed once. The chain employs TRBV7-9 and TRBJ1-4, with 8 bases that match TRBD1. The CDR3 extends over 14 amino acids. V shed 5 bases and J 5 bases; nucleotides not matched to a gene: 4. CDR1 is SEHNR, CDR2 FQNEAQ, per germline (reference sequence). The chain's CDR3 is CASSGDRRNEKLFF. The CDR3 region has the DNA TGTGCCAGCAGCGGGGACAGGAGGAATGAAAAACTGTTTTTT.

The gene calls are TRBV7-2 and TRBJ1-1, with TRBD1 matching 12 bases. Looked up from germline, CDR1 is SGHTA and CDR2 is FQGNSA. V gave up 5 bases and J gave up 4 bases; unmatched junction bases: 5. This CDR3 is built from 15 residues. The CDR3 region has the DNA TGTGCCAGCAGCCGAAGGGACAGGGGGCCCACTGAAGCTTTCTTT. Translating it yields CASSRRDRGPTEAFF.

The chain carries TRBV19 and TRBJ1-4; D gene uncertain. This CDR3 is 14 amino acids long. CDR1 and CDR2 from the germline V gene are LNHDA and SQIVND (reference sequence). V gave up 1 base and J gave up 7 bases, with 10 bases separating them. CDR3 region: CASSIAGRSEKLFF. Here the CDR3 DNA reads TGTGCCAGTAGTATAGCCGGTCGGAGTGAAAAACTGTTTTTT.

The chain recombines TRBV19 with TRBJ2-2; TRBD2 matches 9 bases. Germline V gene data show CDR1 as LNHDA and CDR2 as SQIVND (reference sequence). The CDR3 runs 17 residues. V gave up 4 bases and J gave up 3 bases; unmatched junction bases: 9. This CDR3 is CASSKQGLASYTGELFF. The DNA for the CDR3 is TGTGCCAGTAGTAAACAAGGACTAGCGAGTTACACCGGGGAGCTGTTTTTT.

The J gene is TRBJ2-7, the V gene TRBV28; perhaps TRBD1 as D (6 bases). Trimming took 11 bases from V and 1 from J, leaving 12 bases between them. The CDR3 loop spans 12 amino acids. CDR1 and CDR2 (germline): MDHEN, SYDVKM. The CDR3 region has the DNA TGTGCCTGCTCAGGGGCTTCCTACGAGCAGTACTTC. This sequence encodes CACSGASYEQYF.

V usage is TRBV4-1 and J usage is TRBJ2-7, with 13 bases aligning to TRBD2. V shed 3 bases, J shed 2 bases, and the junction held 1 base outside the gene matches. The CDR3 length is 15 residues. Per the germline V gene, CDR1 is MGHRA and CDR2 is YSYEKL. The CDR3 bases are TGCGCCAGCAGCCAGGGACTAGCGGGGACCTACGAGCAGTACTTC. Its protein product is CASSQGLAGTYEQYF.

The J gene is TRBJ2-7, the V gene TRBV5-4; 9 bases map to TRBD2. This CDR3 has 13 residues. CDR1 and CDR2 from the germline V gene are SGHNT and YYREEE (reference sequence). The junction had 3 bases not matched to a gene; V was cut back by 3 bases and J by 5 bases. The CDR3 region has the DNA TGTGCCAGCAGCTCCGGGACTAGCAACGAGCAGTACTTC. Protein product: CASSSGTSNEQYF.

J is TRBJ1-2 and V is TRBV20-1; D ambiguous. The CDR3 runs to 11 residues. CDR1 and CDR2 (germline): DFQATT, SNEGSKA (reference sequence). The CDR3 DNA reads TGCAGCTCTGAGGCGGGCTATGGCTACACCTTC. Residues: CSSEAGYGYTF.

This chain joins TRBV4-2 and TRBJ2-7, with D perhaps matching TRBD2 (5 bases). The CDR3 length is 13 residues. V dropped 0 bases and J dropped 5 bases, with 8 bases sitting between them. From germline, CDR1 is LGHNA and CDR2 YNFKEQ. This CDR3 is CASSQDPGNEQYF. The CDR3 DNA follows: TGTGCCAGCAGCCAAGATCCGGGAAACGAGCAGTACTTC.

The rearrangement uses TRBV7-2 and TRBJ2-7; 11 bases map to TRBD1. The junction had 18 bases not matched to a gene; V was cut back by 5 bases and J by 9 bases. Germline V CDR1 and CDR2: SGHTA, FQGNSA. This CDR3 has 17 residues. This CDR3 is CASSKNPPGQGVGGQYF. The DNA of the CDR3 is TGTGCCAGCAGCAAAAATCCCCCGGGACAGGGGGTTGGGGGGCAGTACTTC.

The gene calls are TRBV25-1 and TRBJ1-6; 9 nucleotides match TRBD1. This CDR3 has 15 amino acids. Germline V lookup: CDR1 MGHDK, CDR2 SYGVNS. Trimming took 5 bases from V and 4 from J; bases not matched to a gene: 3. CDR3 region: CASSSGTGYNSPLHF. The CDR3 DNA is TGTGCCAGCAGTTCTGGGACAGGGTATAATTCACCCCTCCACTTT.

This rearrangement joins TRBV27 to TRBJ1-2, with no clear D. This CDR3 is 12 amino acids long. Germline V lookup: CDR1 MNHEY, CDR2 SMNVEV (reference sequence). With 5 bases removed from V and 6 bases from J, the gap between germline ends came to 10 bases. Here the CDR3 DNA reads TGTGCCAGCAGTCCCTTGGGAGATGGCTACACCTTC. As protein: CASSPLGDGYTF.